One sample yielded the 17 T cell receptor beta chains listed below, sequenced in a study of Ad26.COV2.S vaccination and SARS-CoV-2 variants (dated by TCRdb to the early 2020s). The treatment or condition label of this sample denotes: roughly 19 received Ad26.COV2.S at low or high dose, single or two shots; 5 received placebo; per-sample allocation not given. For vaccine and placebo recipients, repertoires were sequenced using samples collected on day 63 after the first injection. The library was generated by the immunoSEQ multiplex PCR assay. Drawn from immuneACCESS, this table holds only the in-frame rearrangements with V and J called that TCRdb kept. Clones are partly lost; checked studies trace under half to an unresolved V gene and leave the rest unexplained. This sample gives under 550,000 clones in total; approximately 87% of them show up just once. The ten largest clones add up to around 3.6% of the sample.

The source material was peripheral blood, sampled in a trial of Ad26.COV2.S vaccine versus placebo. These receptors came from a person aged 18-60 years who received the Ad26.COV2.S COVID-19 vaccine or a placebo.

The gene calls are TRBV28 and TRBJ1-1; TRBD1 matches at 7 bases. V lost 3 bases to trimming and J lost 8 bases; unmatched junction nucleotides: 6. The germline V gene encodes CDR1 MDHEN and CDR2 SYDVKM. The CDR3 has 13 amino acids. The CDR3 region has the DNA TGTGCCAGCAGTTTTTACAGGGGTGAAGAAGCTTTCTTT. It encodes CASSFYRGEEAFF.

The chain has TRBV7-6 and TRBJ2-5; 8 nucleotides align to TRBD1. From germline, CDR1 is SGHVS and CDR2 FNYEAQ. Trimming at V came to 4 bases and at J to 7 bases, leaving 11 bases not matched to a gene. This CDR3 is 15 amino acids long. The CDR3 nucleotides read TGTGCCAGCAGCTCCCGAGAGTTAGGACAGGGGACCCAGTACTTC. Its protein product is CASSSRELGQGTQYF.

The J gene is TRBJ1-2, the V gene TRBV27; 8 bases match TRBD1. V lost 6 bases to trimming and J lost 0 bases; unmatched junction nucleotides: 3. There are 14 residues in the CDR3. In germline, CDR1 is MNHEY, CDR2 SMNVEV (reference sequence). In DNA form, the CDR3 reads TGTGCCAGCAGGCGGACAGGGACTAACTATGGCTACACCTTC. Protein: CASRRTGTNYGYTF.

The CDR3 reads CASTRQGKNIQYF. The DNA of the CDR3 is TGTGCCAGCACTCGACAGGGAAAAAACATTCAGTACTTC. The chain recombines TRBV2 with TRBJ2-4; 7 nucleotides match TRBD1. With 7 bases clipped from V and 4 bases from J, the junction kept 4 bases outside the gene matches. Germline loops: CDR1 SNHLY, CDR2 FYNNEI. This CDR3 has 13 amino acids.

This clone showed up just once. V usage is TRBV23-1 and J usage is TRBJ1-2; 7 positions agree with TRBD1. TRBV23-1 is recorded as an ORF, its role being uncertain. V was pared by 2 bases and J by 0 bases, with 15 bases of the junction left unmatched. The CDR3 is made up of 19 amino acids. The CDR3 DNA reads TGCGCCAGCAGTCAAAATTGGGTGGTGGAGGGACAGACTAACTATGGCTACACCTTC. Protein product: CASSQNWVVEGQTNYGYTF.

For the CDR3, the DNA is TGTGCCAGCAGTGCGACACTTATCTCTGGAAACACCATATATTTT. It specifies CASSATLISGNTIYF. V is TRBV6-2 or TRBV6-3 and J is TRBJ1-3; D is uncertain. This CDR3 contains 15 residues. Trimming left V 5 bases short and J 0 bases short, with 11 bases between. Germline-derived CDR1 and CDR2 are MNHEY and SVGEGT.

The rearrangement uses TRBV9 and TRBJ2-1; the D call may be TRBD1 or TRBD2 (5 bases each). Germline V gene sequence: CDR1 SGDLS, CDR2 YYNGEE. Trimming stripped 2 bases from V and 5 bases from J, with 8 bases between. The CDR3 contains 13 residues. This CDR3 is CASSVWGNNEQFF. As DNA, the CDR3 is TGTGCCAGCAGCGTGTGGGGGAACAATGAGCAGTTCTTC.

The chain employs TRBV18 and TRBJ2-1, with D unclear. Germline V gene data show CDR1 as KGHSH and CDR2 as LQKENI. V dropped 1 base and J dropped 10 bases, with 8 bases sitting between them. The CDR3 covers 12 residues. The CDR3 DNA sequence: TGTGCCAGCTCACCACTTGCAAGAGAGCAGTTCTTC. It translates to CASSPLAREQFF.

This clone has just one count. This chain connects TRBV7-2 to TRBJ2-5, with 8 bases that match TRBD1. The CDR3 consists of 16 residues. V trimming: 5 bases; J trimming: 3 bases; junction bases outside the gene matches: 11. From germline, CDR1 is SGHTA and CDR2 FQGNSA. The CDR3 DNA is TGTGCCAGCAGCGGGACCGACAGGGGAGGTGAAGAGACCCAGTACTTC. It specifies CASSGTDRGGEETQYF. The full variable domain, rest sourced from reference TRBV7-2 and TRBJ2-5, is GAGVSQSPSNKVTEKGKDVELRCDPISGHTALYWYRQSLGQGLEFLIYFQGNSAPDKSGLPSDRFSAERTGGSVSTLTIQRTQQEDSAVYLCASSGTDRGGEETQYFGPGTRLLVL.

In this sample, this clone turned up once. The gene calls are TRBV30 and TRBJ2-1, with D perhaps TRBD2 (5 bases). The germline V and J ends were trimmed by 2 bases and 2 bases, with 16 bases remaining between them. This CDR3 spans 16 amino acids. Germline assignment: CDR1 GTSNPN and CDR2 SVGIG (reference sequence). The CDR3 DNA sequence: TGTGCCTGGAGTCCCGCGTCGGGGTATACCTACAATGAGCAGTTCTTC. This translates into CAWSPASGYTYNEQFF.

The V gene is TRBV30, the J gene TRBJ1-2; no clear D gene. The CDR3 contains 13 residues. From germline, CDR1 is GTSNPN and CDR2 SVGIG (reference sequence). Between the trimmed V and J ends, which lost 3 bases and 7 bases, there was a span of 15 bases. CDR3 coding DNA: TGTGCCTGGAGCGCCGGGAACCTGGGTGGCTACACCTTC. Translation: CAWSAGNLGGYTF. The whole variable domain, remainder taken from reference TRBV30 and TRBJ1-2, is SQTIHQWPATLVQPVGSPLSLECTVEGTSNPNLYWYRQAAGRGLQLLFYSVGIGQISSEVPQNLSASRPQDRQFILSSKKLLLSDSGFYLCAWSAGNLGGYTFGSGTRLTVV.

The chain carries TRBV27 and TRBJ1-4, with a tentative D call TRBD1 (5 bases). In germline, CDR1 is MNHEY, CDR2 SMNVEV (reference sequence). CDR3 length: 15 amino acids. With 5 bases removed from V and 4 bases from J, the gap between germline ends came to 14 bases. The CDR3 spells CASSVKGLLNEKLFF. CDR3 nucleotides: TGTGCCAGCAGTGTCAAGGGGCTCCTTAATGAAAAACTGTTTTTT.

The CDR3 sequence: CASRRQGWNNEQFF. CDR3 DNA: TGTGCCAGTAGAAGACAGGGGTGGAACAATGAGCAGTTCTTC. The gene calls are TRBV19 and TRBJ2-1, with 8 bases fitting TRBD1. Germline CDR1 and CDR2: LNHDA and SQIVND (reference sequence). Trimming took 6 bases from V and 5 from J; bases not matched to a gene: 6. The CDR3 sequence is 14 residues long.

This chain links TRBV7-3 with TRBJ2-5; TRBD1 might be the D (6 bases). Germline V lookup: CDR1 SGHTA, CDR2 FQGTGA. This CDR3 has 16 amino acids. V was pared by 2 bases and J by 4 bases, with 17 bases between. The DNA of the CDR3 is TGTGCCAGCAGCTTACTAGGGCTAAGGGGGTCAGAGACCCAGTACTTC. This sequence encodes CASSLLGLRGSETQYF.

The V gene is TRBV18, the J gene TRBJ2-1; no clear D. CDR1 is KGHSH and CDR2 is LQKENI in the germline V gene. V gave up 2 bases and J gave up 7 bases, with 6 bases separating them. The CDR3 has 12 amino acids. For the CDR3, the DNA is TGTGCCAGCTCACCAGGGATTAATGAGCAGTTCTTC. Translation: CASSPGINEQFF.

This chain links TRBV6-2 or TRBV6-3 with TRBJ1-5; weak D call: TRBD1 (6 bases). Deletions cut 2 bases from V and 5 bases from J, with 10 bases between. CDR3 length: 14 amino acids. Germline V gene lookup returns CDR1 MNHEY and CDR2 SVGEGT. The CDR3 DNA is TGTGCCAGCAGTTACCCGGGGGCTTATCAGCCCCAGCATTTT. Protein sequence: CASSYPGAYQPQHF.

A note on this clone: Other DNA variants within this sample encode the same CDR3. The chain carries TRBV5-6 and TRBJ2-6; D not resolved. Germline-derived CDR1 and CDR2 are SGHDT and YYEEEE. The CDR3 covers 14 residues. V was clipped by 2 bases and J by 1 base, with 4 bases between them. CDR3: CASSFGSGANVLTF. Written as DNA, the CDR3 is TGTGCCAGCAGCTTCGGGTCTGGGGCCAACGTCCTGACTTTC.